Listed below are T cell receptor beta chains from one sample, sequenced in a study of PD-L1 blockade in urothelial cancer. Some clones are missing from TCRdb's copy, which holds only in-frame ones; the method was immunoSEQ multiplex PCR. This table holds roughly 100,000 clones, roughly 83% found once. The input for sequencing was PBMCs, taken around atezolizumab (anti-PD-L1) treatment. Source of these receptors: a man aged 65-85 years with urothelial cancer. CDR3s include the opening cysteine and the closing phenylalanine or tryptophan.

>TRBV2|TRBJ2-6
CASSDLREGAGANVLTF
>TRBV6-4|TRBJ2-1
CASSDGTSGPSYNEQFF
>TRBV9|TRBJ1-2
CASSVGPGNDYYGYTF
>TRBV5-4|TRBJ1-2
CASSLDSQAYGYTF
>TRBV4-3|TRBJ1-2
CASSQVGRSGGGYTF
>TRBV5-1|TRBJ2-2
CASRSGTSGGTGELFF
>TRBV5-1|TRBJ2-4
CASSLVSGGYANIQYF
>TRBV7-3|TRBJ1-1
CASSRTLNTEAFF
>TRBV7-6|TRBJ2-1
CASSLYREHEQFF
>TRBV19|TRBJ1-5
CASSIVGQGRNQPQHF
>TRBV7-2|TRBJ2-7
CASSFTSVGEQYF
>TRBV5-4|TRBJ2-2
CASSNGGTGYSGELFF
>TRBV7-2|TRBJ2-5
CASSPTSGATWETQYF
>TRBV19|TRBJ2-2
CASFNTGTGELFF
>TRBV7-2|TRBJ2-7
CASSSRDRMSYEQYF
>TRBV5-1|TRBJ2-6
CASSSPTGGSGANVLTF
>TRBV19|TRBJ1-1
CASTPAAGNTEAFF